This entry is about one TCR beta chain. The antigen is not known. The data are from a study of cytomegalovirus exposure and HLA in healthy donors. Study information: An early release of data contained some 80 million unique TCRs, which came from HLA-typed donors. Study conclusions and caveats: Most TCR sequences showed up rarely, but some public TCRs showed up in many donors. A later analysis reported that several of the most significant clusters appeared to be linked to common viral pathogens, among them Epstein-Barr virus.

The junction had 3 bases not matched to a gene; V was cut back by 6 bases and J by 10 bases. Per the germline V gene, CDR1 is MNHNS and CDR2 is SASEGT. The CDR3 loop spans 11 amino acids. PCR involved 60 Vbeta and 13 Jbeta primers. TCRdb's copy holds only in-frame clones and misses some; the assay was immunoSEQ multiplex PCR. Of roughly 120,000 clones in the sample, roughly 71% are singletons; the top ten hold under 3%. The chain joins TRBV6-1 to TRBJ2-1, with 7 nucleotides matching TRBD1. Input material: PBMCs. The clonotype was recovered from a woman in her 40s in good health and CMV-seropositive. The CDR3 loop reads CASRGTAEQFF. The DNA for the CDR3 is TGTGCCAGCAGGGGGACAGCCGAGCAGTTCTTC.